This TCR beta chain was captured by sequencing in a study of T cell changes during pregnancy in multiple sclerosis. Method: immunoSEQ multiplex PCR; TCRdb's copy keeps in-frame clones and lacks some. Among about 41,000 clones listed, around 89% were seen once. The CDR3 is 14 residues long. CDR1 and CDR2 from the germline V gene are MDHEN and SYDVKM. V lost 6 bases and J lost 5; bases outside the gene matches: 10. The chain carries TRBV28 and TRBJ2-7, with 7 positions matching TRBD2. Sequencing was performed on CD4+ T cells from peripheral blood mononuclear cells, taken in the first trimester of pregnancy. The clonotype originates from a female donor with multiple sclerosis, enrolled in a pregnancy study. CDR3: CASSFTGTKNEQYF. The CDR3 DNA reads TGTGCCAGCAGCTTTACCGGGACTAAGAACGAGCAGTACTTC.